This is a list of T cell receptor beta chains from one sample in a study of blood T cell repertoires in COVID-19. The data were produced by immunoSEQ multiplex PCR, yet TCRdb's version contains in-frame clones alone and is incomplete. The sample shows 110,000 or so clones, around four fifths of them seen only once. The sequenced material came from peripheral blood. All receptors come from a woman between 55 and 75 years old with acute or convalescent COVID-19. The CDR3 runs from the conserved cysteine through the conserved F or W. Fields, in order: J gene, D gene, clone size, V gene, CDR3 DNA, CDR3 protein. A D gene is named only where the DNA matches it firmly. The size entry is marked missing in some rows and otherwise reads once, few, many or a size class.

J: TRBJ2-1
D: .
size: once
V: TRBV7-2
DNA: TGTGCCAGCAGCCCCCAGGGCAATGAGCAGTTCTTC
CDR3: CASSPQGNEQFF

J: TRBJ1-2
D: .
size: .
V: TRBV28
DNA: TGTGCCAGCAGTTTACTCGGATCGGAGGGCTACACCTTC
CDR3: CASSLLGSEGYTF

J: TRBJ2-1
D: .
size: .
V: TRBV7-3
DNA: TGTGCCAGCAGCTTAACGTCCGGGTTTGAGCAGTTCTTC
CDR3: CASSLTSGFEQFF

J: TRBJ2-7
D: TRBD2
size: .
V: TRBV6-4
DNA: TGTGCCACCTTGAGGGCTAGCGGGAGCAATTCCTACGAGCAGTACTTC
CDR3: CATLRASGSNSYEQYF

J: TRBJ2-7
D: .
size: .
V: TRBV5-1
DNA: TGCGCCAGCAGCTTAGGGGCTGGCGAGCAGTACTTC
CDR3: CASSLGAGEQYF

J: TRBJ1-1
D: .
size: once
V: TRBV2
DNA: TGTGCCAGCAGTGAAGGGAGACAGCGAGTGACTGAAGCTTTCTTT
CDR3: CASSEGRQRVTEAFF

J: TRBJ2-1
D: .
size: once
V: TRBV7-9
DNA: TGTGCCAGCAGCTCCCCTCGTGTAGGACTTGAGCAGTTCTTC
CDR3: CASSSPRVGLEQFF

J: TRBJ1-5
D: .
size: .
V: TRBV2
DNA: TGTGCCAGCACTGGGAGGTATAGCAATCAGCCCCAGCATTTT
CDR3: CASTGRYSNQPQHF

J: TRBJ2-3
D: TRBD2
size: .
V: TRBV18
DNA: TGTGCCAGCTCGACTGTCCCTCTAGCGGGAAGGATTAGCACAGATACGCAGTATTTT
CDR3: CASSTVPLAGRISTDTQYF

J: TRBJ2-7
D: .
size: .
V: TRBV6-5
DNA: TGTGCCAGCACCACCAGAGGGAGGTCCTACGAGCAGTACTTC
CDR3: CASTTRGRSYEQYF

J: TRBJ2-5
D: TRBD1
size: .
V: TRBV2
DNA: TGTGCCAGCTCAGGGACAGGGGGCGCAGAGACCCAGTACTTC
CDR3: CASSGTGGAETQYF

J: TRBJ2-6
D: .
size: .
V: TRBV10-3
DNA: TGTGCCAACGCGGGGTCCTCTGGGGCCAACGTCCTGACTTTC
CDR3: CANAGSSGANVLTF

J: TRBJ2-2
D: TRBD1
size: .
V: TRBV11-3
DNA: TGTGCCAGCAGCTTAGGCCGGACAGGCCACGCGGAATTCACCGGGGAGCTGTTTTTT
CDR3: CASSLGRTGHAEFTGELFF

J: TRBJ2-3
D: TRBD2
size: .
V: TRBV7-2
DNA: TGTGCCAGCAGCTTCGCCACCCCTAGCGGGAGTGGGACAGATACGCAGTATTTT
CDR3: CASSFATPSGSGTDTQYF

J: TRBJ1-5
D: .
size: .
V: TRBV7-2
DNA: TGTGCCAGCAGCTTAGTTCTGACAGGAGGTTCCTTTAGCAATCAGCCCCAGCATTTT
CDR3: CASSLVLTGGSFSNQPQHF

J: TRBJ2-7
D: .
size: .
V: TRBV3-1/TRBV3-2
DNA: TGTGCCAGCAGCCGCGGCGGCAACGCCTACGAGCAGTACTTC
CDR3: CASSRGGNAYEQYF

J: TRBJ2-7
D: .
size: .
V: TRBV6-6
DNA: TGTGCCAGCAGTTACCGCGGGTACGAGCAGTACTTC
CDR3: CASSYRGYEQYF

J: TRBJ2-1
D: .
size: .
V: TRBV6-2/TRBV6-3
DNA: TGTGCCAGCAGTTACAGGGAGAACGAACAGTTCTTC
CDR3: CASSYRENEQFF

J: TRBJ1-2
D: TRBD1
size: .
V: TRBV15
DNA: TGTGCCACCAGCGGGCCCGGACAGGCCTATGGCTACACCTTC
CDR3: CATSGPGQAYGYTF

J: TRBJ1-2
D: TRBD1
size: .
V: TRBV2
DNA: TGTGCCAGCAGTGAAGCTGGACAGGGGGCAAGTGGCTACACCTTC
CDR3: CASSEAGQGASGYTF

J: TRBJ2-1
D: TRBD2
size: .
V: TRBV30
DNA: TGTGCCATTAACCCGGCGGGGGGGCCGCCTGGGCAGTTCTTC
CDR3: CAINPAGGPPGQFF

J: TRBJ2-5
D: TRBD2
size: few
V: TRBV18
DNA: TGTGCCAGCTCACCACCGGGACTAGATGTGCGAGAGACCCAGTACTTC
CDR3: CASSPPGLDVRETQYF